The clone carrying this T cell receptor (beta chain) was seen a few times. This entry is derived from a study of T cells in Graves' hyperthyroidism and ophthalmopathy. On the study more broadly: The authors collected peripheral blood at initial diagnosis, before any treatment.

RNA transcripts were the template for amplifying TCR beta CDR3 regions. The TCR CDR3 was amplified in a first-round RT-PCR using the HTBI primer set. TCRdb re-called the multiplex PCR reads through MiXCR, storing one row per CDR3 protein. The table includes about 500,000 distinct CDR3 sequences, about 16% detected once. The germline V gene has CDR1 DFQATT and CDR2 SNEGSKA (reference sequence). This CDR3 spans 13 amino acids. Between the trimmed V and J ends, which lost 4 bases and 6 bases, there was a span of 13 bases. Fresh peripheral blood, approximately 9.7 ml, was the source of the PBMCs. The sequenced sample was blood. The source of this sequence is a woman aged 25 to 39 with Graves' ophthalmopathy. The chain is built from TRBV20-1 and TRBJ1-5; no reliable D call. The CDR3 protein is CSATASGIQPQHF. The DNA of the CDR3 is TGCAGTGCTACCGCCTCAGGTATTCAGCCCCAGCATTTT.